One sample yielded the 2 T cell receptor beta chains listed below, sequenced in a study of cytotoxic CD8 clonotypes in ibrutinib-treated CLL. Produced via immunoSEQ multiplex PCR; TCRdb's table is partial and in-frame only. The repertoire consists of around 200,000 clones, with 75% to 85% occurring once and the leading ten covering approximately 10%. The specimen comprised PBMCs, sampled after 12 months of ibrutinib treatment. The receptors here all came from a human donor with chronic lymphocytic leukemia.

This chain connects TRBV7-2 to TRBJ2-7, with 11 bases fitting TRBD2. Per germline, CDR1 SGHTA and CDR2 FQGNSA. V shed 4 bases, J shed 3 bases, and the junction held 5 bases outside the gene matches. The CDR3 runs 15 residues. CDR3 coding DNA: TGTGCCAGCAGCTCGACCCTAGCGGGGGGCTACGAGCAGTACTTC. It codes for CASSSTLAGGYEQYF.

The chain carries TRBV29-1 and TRBJ2-7, with 9 bases fitting TRBD1. The J segment lost 6 bases and the V segment lost 6 bases, leaving 12 bases of the junction unmatched. Germline V gene sequence: CDR1 SQVTM, CDR2 ANQGSEA. CDR3 length: 14 amino acids. For the CDR3, the DNA is TGCAGCGTCGCTGGTAGGACAGGGGATCGCGAGCAGTACTTC. Its protein is CSVAGRTGDREQYF.